These 19 T cell receptor beta chains came from one sample sequenced in a study of T-cell reconstitution after alpha-beta-depleted transplantation in children. Unique molecular identifiers were built into the TCRbeta library. TCRdb used MiXCR to reprocess the PCR reads, holding one entry per CDR3 protein. The sample gives roughly 610,000 distinct CDR3 sequences, over 9.5% of which show up once; about 4% is in the top ten. The starting material was PBMCs from the stem cell graft donor, obtained from the stem cell graft. These receptors all come from a human donor who donated a stem cell graft to a child with acute myeloid leukemia.

This chain uses TRBV29-1 with TRBJ2-3; D is ambiguous. Germline values: CDR1 SQVTM, CDR2 ANQGSEA. The CDR3 consists of 12 residues. V gave up 5 bases and J gave up 2 bases, with 8 bases separating them. The CDR3 coding sequence is TGCAGCGTTATAGAGCCCACAGATACGCAGTATTTT. This translates into CSVIEPTDTQYF.

This clonotype was counted at least ten times. The CDR3 coding sequence is TGTGCCACCTCCCTTGGGGGGTTCTCTGGAAACACCATATATTTT. Protein product: CATSLGGFSGNTIYF. The V call is TRBV6-5, the J call TRBJ1-3, with a tentative D call TRBD1 (5 bases). The CDR3 is made up of 15 amino acids. V lost 10 bases to trimming and J lost 0 bases, with 16 bases between them. From germline, CDR1 is MNHEY and CDR2 SVGAGI.

This clonotype was seen at least ten times. CDR3 in DNA: TGTGCCAGCAGCCTTGGGGGGAGGGCTAATCAGCCCCAGCATTTT. It translates to CASSLGGRANQPQHF. The V gene is TRBV7-2, the J gene TRBJ1-5; tentatively, D is TRBD1 (5 bases). This CDR3 is built from 15 residues. The V and J ends lost 5 bases and 4 bases respectively, with 15 bases between them. In germline, CDR1 is SGHTA, CDR2 FQGNSA.

This clonotype was counted between two and nine times. This chain uses TRBV7-9 with TRBJ1-4; no reliable D call. Trimming stripped 11 bases from V and 8 bases from J, with 18 bases between. Germline-derived CDR1 and CDR2 are SEHNR and FQNEAQ (reference sequence). The CDR3 is 13 amino acids. CDR3 DNA: TGTGCCGGTCTTGAGGCAAGTGGGGAAAAACTGTTTTTT. Translated, it gives CAGLEASGEKLFF. Together with reference TRBV7-9 and TRBJ1-4, the CDR3 gives the full variable domain: DTGVSQNPRHKITKRGQNVTFRCDPISEHNRLYWYRQTLGQGPEFLTYFQNEAQLEKSRLLSDRFSAERPKGSFSTLEIQRTEQGDSAMYLCAGLEASGEKLFFGSGTQLSVL.

The V gene is TRBV11-2, the J gene TRBJ2-5; D is possibly TRBD2 (6 bases). The length of the CDR3 is 15 residues. The germline V gene encodes CDR1 SGHAT and CDR2 FQNNGV. The V end lost 4 bases, the J end lost 4 bases, and 16 bases lay between the germline ends. This chain's CDR3 is CASSSGPSARETQYF. As DNA, the CDR3 is TGTGCCAGCAGCTCGGGACCTAGCGCCAGAGAGACCCAGTACTTC. Variable domain in full (rest from reference TRBV11-2 and TRBJ2-5): EAGVAQSPRYKIIEKRQSVAFWCNPISGHATLYWYQQILGQGPKLLIQFQNNGVVDDSQLPKDRFSAERLKGVDSTLKIQPAKLEDSAVYLCASSSGPSARETQYFGPGTRLLVL.

This clonotype was detected ten times or more. DNA for the CDR3: TGCAGCGTTGATCAGGGTAACACCGGGGAGCTGTTTTTT. This sequence encodes CSVDQGNTGELFF. The chain is built from TRBV29-1 and TRBJ2-2; weak D call: TRBD1 (5 bases). The germline V gene encodes CDR1 SQVTM and CDR2 ANQGSEA. The length of the CDR3 is 13 residues. The V end lost 3 bases, the J end lost 2 bases, and 7 bases lay between the germline ends.

The chain employs TRBV12-3 or TRBV12-4 and TRBJ2-7; possibly TRBD2 for D (6 bases). The germline V and J ends were trimmed by 4 bases and 3 bases, with 19 bases remaining between them. The CDR3 totals 16 residues. The CDR3 protein is CASSSNRGLTNYEQYF. The CDR3 region has the DNA TGTGCCAGCAGTTCAAATCGGGGACTTACGAACTACGAGCAGTACTTC.

This rearrangement joins TRBV5-1 to TRBJ2-1, with 8 bases matching TRBD2. Trimming cost V 4 bases and J 5 bases; bases outside gene matches: 8. Germline V gives CDR1 SGHRS, CDR2 YFSETQ. This CDR3 comprises 15 residues. The CDR3 protein is CASSLGGRWNNEQFF. The CDR3 DNA reads TGCGCCAGCAGCCTAGGCGGGAGGTGGAACAATGAGCAGTTCTTC. Combining the CDR3 with reference TRBV5-1 and TRBJ2-1 gives the whole variable domain KAGVTQTPRYLIKTRGQQVTLSCSPISGHRSVSWYQQTPGQGLQFLFEYFSETQRNKGNFPGRFSGRQFSNSRSEMNVSTLELGDSALYLCASSLGGRWNNEQFFGPGTRLTVL.

This clonotype came up a few times. The chain joins TRBV25-1 to TRBJ1-6; D not certain. The CDR3 is made up of 14 amino acids. The germline V gene encodes CDR1 MGHDK and CDR2 SYGVNS. Trimming took 4 bases from V and 5 from J, leaving 9 bases between them. The DNA of the CDR3 is TGTGCCAGCAGTGCCTGGCAGAATAATTCACCCCTCCACTTT. Protein sequence: CASSAWQNNSPLHF.

The chain joins TRBV6-6 to TRBJ1-6, with a weak D call TRBD1 (5 bases). This CDR3 contains 13 residues. Germline CDR1 is MNHNY and CDR2 is SVGAGI (reference sequence). Trimming shortened V by 8 bases and J by 10 bases, and 15 bases separated the two germline ends. Here the CDR3 reads CASYLSGTSPLHF. The CDR3 nucleotides are TGTGCCAGCTATTTGTCCGGGACCTCACCCCTCCACTTT.

This clonotype occurred a few times. The chain carries TRBV20-1 and TRBJ2-1; perhaps TRBD2 as D (5 bases). Between the trimmed V and J ends, which lost 1 base and 4 bases, there was a span of 8 bases. Germline V gene lookup returns CDR1 DFQATT and CDR2 SNEGSKA (reference sequence). The CDR3 runs to 13 residues. CDR3 nucleotides: TGCAGTGCTAGAGCGGGATGGTACAATGAGCAGTTCTTC. Translating gives CSARAGWYNEQFF.

The CDR3: CATSRGIQGGPSYNEQFF. The CDR3 DNA reads as TGTGCCACCAGCAGAGGGATACAGGGGGGGCCTAGTTACAATGAGCAGTTCTTC. The chain couples TRBV15 to TRBJ2-1, with D perhaps TRBD1 (8 bases). V was cut by 1 base and J by 4 bases, with 20 bases left in between. Germline V lookup: CDR1 LNHNV, CDR2 YYDKDF (reference sequence). This CDR3 has 18 residues.

V and J are TRBV30 and TRBJ1-2; possibly TRBD1 for D (5 bases). In germline, CDR1 is GTSNPN, CDR2 SVGIG (reference sequence). V was cut by 3 bases and J by 4 bases, with 15 bases left in between. This CDR3 is 14 amino acids long. The CDR3 protein is CAWRPIGALYGYTF. The DNA of the CDR3 is TGTGCCTGGAGGCCTATAGGGGCGCTCTATGGCTACACCTTC.

This clonotype was found a few times. The chain employs TRBV3-1 and TRBJ2-1; D gene unclear. This CDR3 comprises 16 residues. With 4 bases removed from V and 6 bases from J, the gap between germline ends came to 19 bases. CDR1 and CDR2 from the germline V gene are LGHDT and YNNKEL (reference sequence). CDR3 region: CASSLGSRQSRNEQFF. The CDR3 bases are TGTGCCAGCAGCCTAGGAAGCCGGCAAAGTCGCAATGAGCAGTTCTTC.

The V and J genes are TRBV7-2 and TRBJ2-1, with 10 bases lining up with TRBD2. V lost 6 bases to trimming and J lost 9 bases; unmatched junction nucleotides: 8. The CDR3 runs 14 residues. Germline CDR1 is SGHTA and CDR2 is FQGNSA. CDR3 coding DNA: TGTGCCAGCAGTCGGACGAGCGGGAGGGGTGAGCAGTTCTTC. Translating it yields CASSRTSGRGEQFF.

This clonotype has more than one count but fewer than ten. The chain has TRBV7-2 and TRBJ2-7; 12 positions match TRBD2. The ends lost 1 base at V and 2 bases at J; junction bases unmatched: 3. The germline V gene has CDR1 SGHTA and CDR2 FQGNSA. This CDR3 has 16 amino acids. CDR3 protein: CASSLDPSGRAYEQYF. The CDR3 DNA reads TGTGCCAGCAGCTTAGATCCTAGCGGGAGGGCCTACGAGCAGTACTTC.

In this sample, this clonotype turned up a few times. The chain couples TRBV7-2 to TRBJ2-3, with TRBD2 as a possible D gene (6 bases). The CDR3 contains 16 residues. Germline V CDR1 and CDR2: SGHTA, FQGNSA. V lost 3 bases to trimming and J lost 5 bases, with 18 bases between them. CDR3 loop: CASSLVSGGARDTQYF. For the CDR3, the DNA is TGTGCCAGCAGCTTGGTTAGCGGTGGTGCACGAGATACGCAGTATTTT.

The rearrangement links TRBV10-3 to TRBJ2-1; 11 bases fit TRBD2. CDR3 length: 17 amino acids. J was trimmed by 7 bases and V by 2 bases; bases with no gene match: 10. Germline CDR1 reads ENHRY; CDR2 reads SYGVKD. The CDR3: CAISEPLLAGEMNEQFF. CDR3 DNA: TGTGCCATCAGTGAGCCTCTACTAGCGGGAGAAATGAATGAGCAGTTCTTC.

This clonotype was counted a few times. This chain joins TRBV7-9 and TRBJ2-1; D is undetermined. Germline CDR1 SEHNR, CDR2 FQNEAQ (reference sequence). The CDR3 is made up of 11 amino acids. The V gene lost 1 base and the J gene lost 15 bases, with 10 bases spanning the gap. The CDR3 loop reads CASSLDPVAFF. DNA for the CDR3: TGTGCCAGCAGCTTAGACCCTGTAGCGTTCTTC.